Below, 22 T cell receptor beta chains from the same sample are listed, as sequenced in a study of CXCR3-negative and CXCR3-positive naive CD8 T cells. Researchers prepared the TRB cDNA libraries using 5' RACE with UMI labels. TCRdb re-called the 5' RACE reads and catalogs CDR3 proteins one per entry, DNA excluded. This repertoire includes about 6,800 distinct CDR3 sequences. The sequenced material came from naive CXCR3- CD8+ T cells from blood. This sample's subset: CD45RO-CCR7+CD27+CD95- naive CD8+ T cells lacking CXCR3 (TNR3-). These receptors were collected from a human donor in good health. Some clones in this sample may be carry-over from other donors' samples.

The V call is TRBV28, the J call TRBJ2-2; lacking DNA, the TRBD1 call made by TCRdb goes unchecked. This CDR3 spans 14 amino acids. Germline V gene lookup returns CDR1 MDHEN and CDR2 SYDVKM. The CDR3 loop is CASSLAPTTGELFF. Based on the CDR3 plus reference TRBV28 and TRBJ2-2, the full variable domain is DVKVTQSSRYLVKRTGEKVFLECVQDMDHENMFWYRQDPGLGLRLIYFSYDVKMKEKGDIPEGYSVSREKKERFSLILESASTNQTSMYLCASSLAPTTGELFFGEGSRLTVL.

The J gene is TRBJ2-2, the V gene TRBV29-1. Germline-derived CDR1 and CDR2 are SQVTM and ANQGSEA. The CDR3 loop spans 15 amino acids. CDR3 amino acids: CSVEAKIANTGELFF.

The chain uses TRBV27 and TRBJ1-1; TCRdb calls TRBD1, which cannot be checked without DNA. This CDR3 spans 14 amino acids. The germline V gene has CDR1 MNHEY and CDR2 SMNVEV (reference sequence). The CDR3 reads CASSWGAPGTEAFF.

This clonotype registers medium-sized by frequency. V usage is TRBV7-6 and J usage is TRBJ2-1; TCRdb selects TRBD2, and the lack of DNA leaves this call unchecked. Germline V gene lookup returns CDR1 SGHVS and CDR2 FNYEAQ. The CDR3 has 17 amino acids. The CDR3 here is CASSSRAPPLGHNEQFF.

This clonotype is classed as medium-sized by frequency. V and J are TRBV4-3 and TRBJ2-6; TCRdb's D call, TRBD1, is unchecked because there is no DNA. Germline V gene data show CDR1 as LGHNA and CDR2 as YSLEER. The CDR3 runs to 18 residues. The CDR3 sequence: CASSQDRDTYSGANVLTF.

Judged by frequency, this clonotype is medium-sized. This chain connects TRBV7-8 to TRBJ2-1; checking the TCRdb D call of TRBD2 is not possible without DNA. The germline V gene has CDR1 SGHVS and CDR2 FQNEAQ. The CDR3 totals 15 residues. CDR3 loop: CASSFPGREPIEQFF.

According to its frequency, this clonotype is medium-sized. The chain links TRBV29-1 to TRBJ1-2; lacking DNA, the TRBD1 call made by TCRdb goes unchecked. The CDR3 consists of 15 residues. The germline V gene has CDR1 SQVTM and CDR2 ANQGSEA. The chain's CDR3 is CSVEPLTGFNYGYTF.

The chain joins TRBV9 to TRBJ2-3; the TRBD2 assignment by TCRdb is unverifiable without DNA. Germline V CDR1 and CDR2: SGDLS, YYNGEE. The CDR3 is made up of 15 amino acids. CDR3 amino acids: CASSVDGLDTDTQYF.

The rearrangement uses TRBV20-1 and TRBJ2-1; TCRdb outputs TRBD2, but without DNA this stays unchecked. The length of the CDR3 is 16 residues. Per germline, CDR1 DFQATT and CDR2 SNEGSKA (reference sequence). The CDR3 sequence is CSATLYTSGSYNEQFF.

This clonotype is labeled medium-sized (0.01 to 0.1%) based on frequency. This chain connects TRBV28 to TRBJ2-5; the TCRdb D gene call, TRBD1, has no DNA to confirm it. The CDR3 has 17 residues. Germline CDR1 reads MDHEN; CDR2 reads SYDVKM. CDR3 residues: CASSSVPGTGLLETQYF.

Frequency places this clonotype as medium-sized. The chain is built from TRBV27 and TRBJ2-1; TCRdb proposes TRBD2, but this gene call is untestable without DNA. CDR1 and CDR2 (germline): MNHEY, SMNVEV (reference sequence). The CDR3 contains 16 residues. The CDR3 reads CASSAGSGSGYNEQFF.

The chain recombines TRBV6-1 with TRBJ2-3. Germline V lookup: CDR1 MNHNS, CDR2 SASEGT. CDR3 length equals 11 residues. The CDR3 sequence is CASRDTDTQYF.

This clonotype counts as medium-sized (0.01 to 0.1%) by frequency. This rearrangement joins TRBV19 to TRBJ2-1. This CDR3 is 12 amino acids long. From germline, CDR1 is LNHDA and CDR2 SQIVND (reference sequence). Here the CDR3 reads CASSLFSNEQFF.

The chain employs TRBV28 and TRBJ2-7; the D call from TCRdb, TRBD2, cannot be confirmed without DNA. Per germline, CDR1 MDHEN and CDR2 SYDVKM. This CDR3 has 14 residues. CDR3 protein: CASNTPRVLYEQYF.

This clonotype is deemed medium-sized by its frequency. The V and J genes are TRBV4-1 and TRBJ1-3. Looked up from germline, CDR1 is MGHRA and CDR2 is YSYEKL. This CDR3 region has 17 residues. CDR3 amino acids: CASSPRGWTDSGNTIYF.

This rearrangement joins TRBV11-3 to TRBJ2-1; TCRdb's D call, TRBD1, is unchecked because there is no DNA. The CDR3 runs to 13 residues. Germline CDR1 SGHNT, CDR2 YENEEA. The CDR3 here is CASSPGTAAEQFF.

This clonotype is identified as medium-sized from frequency. V is TRBV20-1 and J is TRBJ2-1. This CDR3 comprises 16 residues. Per the germline V gene, CDR1 is DFQATT and CDR2 is SNEGSKA (reference sequence). This chain's CDR3 is CSAEPKTLSSYNEQFF.

By frequency, this clonotype is medium-sized. This sequence joins TRBV6-5 and TRBJ1-6; the D call from TCRdb, TRBD1, cannot be confirmed without DNA. The CDR3 spans 14 residues. Germline V lookup: CDR1 MNHEY, CDR2 SVGAGI. This CDR3 reads CASSPPSAGSPLHF.

Considering frequency, this clonotype is medium-sized. The chain has TRBV5-1 and TRBJ2-3; the D call of TRBD1 rests on TCRdb alone, since no DNA is present to check it. Germline CDR1 is SGHRS and CDR2 is YFSETQ. The CDR3 covers 17 residues. The CDR3 here is CASSSRWGTESTDTQYF.

According to its frequency, this clonotype is medium-sized. This chain joins TRBV4-3 and TRBJ2-3. Germline-derived CDR1 and CDR2 are LGHNA and YSLEER. This CDR3 has 15 amino acids. CDR3: CASSQEERRTDTQYF.

This clonotype counts as medium-sized by frequency. The chain uses TRBV11-2 and TRBJ2-3; TCRdb designates TRBD2, a call that cannot be tested without DNA. This CDR3 spans 16 amino acids. The germline gives CDR1 SGHAT, CDR2 FQNNGV. The CDR3 spells CASSLGEASSTDTQYF.

The chain carries TRBV7-6 and TRBJ2-7; TCRdb names TRBD2, which stays unverified in the absence of DNA. Per the germline V gene, CDR1 is SGHVS and CDR2 is FNYEAQ. CDR3 length: 15 residues. The CDR3 protein is CASSLGTGTSYEQYF.